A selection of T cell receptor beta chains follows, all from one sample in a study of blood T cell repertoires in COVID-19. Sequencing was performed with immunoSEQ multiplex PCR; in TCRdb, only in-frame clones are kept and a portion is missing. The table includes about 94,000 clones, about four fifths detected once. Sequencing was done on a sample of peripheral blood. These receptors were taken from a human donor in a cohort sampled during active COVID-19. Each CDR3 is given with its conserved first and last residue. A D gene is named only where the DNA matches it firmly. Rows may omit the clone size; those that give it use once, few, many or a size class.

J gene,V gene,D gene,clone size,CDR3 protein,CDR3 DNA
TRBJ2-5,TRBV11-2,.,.,CASSLFRESETQYF,TGTGCCAGCAGCTTATTCCGGGAGTCGGAGACCCAGTACTTC
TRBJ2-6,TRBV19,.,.,CASTHREGNVLTF,TGTGCCAGTACCCACAGGGAGGGCAACGTCCTGACTTTC
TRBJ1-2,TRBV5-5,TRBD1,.,CASSIVGGPGQGRNGYTF,TGTGCCAGCAGCATTGTGGGGGGGCCGGGACAGGGGAGGAATGGCTACACCTTC
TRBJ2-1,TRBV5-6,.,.,CASSLGSSRSEQFF,TGTGCCAGCAGCTTGGGGAGTAGCCGGAGTGAGCAGTTCTTC
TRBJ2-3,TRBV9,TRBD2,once,CASSPGLASDTQYF,TGTGCCAGCTCTCCGGGACTAGCGTCAGATACGCAGTATTTT
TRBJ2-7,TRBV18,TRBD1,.,CASSPEFVRDRAFDEQYF,TGTGCCAGCTCACCGGAGTTCGTTAGGGACAGGGCCTTTGATGAGCAGTACTTC
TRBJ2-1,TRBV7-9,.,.,CASSEVSYNEQFF,TGTGCCAGCAGCGAGGTCTCCTACAATGAGCAGTTCTTC
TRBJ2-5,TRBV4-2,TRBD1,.,CASSRDREETQYF,TGTGCCAGCAGCCGGGACAGGGAGGAGACCCAGTACTTC
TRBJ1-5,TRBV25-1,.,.,CASSERGGKNQPQHF,TGTGCCAGCAGTGAACGGGGCGGGAAGAATCAGCCCCAGCATTTT
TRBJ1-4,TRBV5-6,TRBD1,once,CASSYTGEKEKLFF,TGTGCCAGCAGTTATACAGGGGAGAAGGAAAAACTGTTTTTT
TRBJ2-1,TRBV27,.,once,CASPRGLAYNEQFF,TGTGCCAGCCCTCGGGGACTGGCTTACAATGAGCAGTTCTTC
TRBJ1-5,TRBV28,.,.,CASSTRGGGQGQPQHF,TGTGCCAGCAGCACCCGAGGGGGGGGGCAGGGACAGCCCCAGCATTTT
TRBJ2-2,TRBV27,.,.,CASRPTALAWTGELFF,TGTGCCAGCCGACCCACCGCCCTAGCCTGGACCGGGGAGCTGTTTTTT
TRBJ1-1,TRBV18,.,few,CASSPLGVNTEAFF,TGTGCCAGCTCACCACTGGGCGTGAACACTGAAGCTTTCTTT
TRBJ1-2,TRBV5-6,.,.,CASWTLYGYTF,TGTGCCAGCTGGACTCTCTATGGCTACACCTTC